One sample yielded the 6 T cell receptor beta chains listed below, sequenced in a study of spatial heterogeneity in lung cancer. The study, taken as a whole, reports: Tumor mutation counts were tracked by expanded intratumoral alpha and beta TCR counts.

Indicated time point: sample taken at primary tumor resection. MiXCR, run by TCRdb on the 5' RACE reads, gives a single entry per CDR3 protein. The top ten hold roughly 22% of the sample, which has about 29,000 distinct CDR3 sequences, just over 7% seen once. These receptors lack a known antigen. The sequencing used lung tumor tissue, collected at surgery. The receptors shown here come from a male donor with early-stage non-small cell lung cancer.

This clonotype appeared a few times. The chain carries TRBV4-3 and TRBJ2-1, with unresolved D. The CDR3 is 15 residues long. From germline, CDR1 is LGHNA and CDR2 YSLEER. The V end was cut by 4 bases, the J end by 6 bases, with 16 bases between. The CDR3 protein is CASSPTPSRFNEQFF. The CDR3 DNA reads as TGCGCCAGCAGCCCGACACCTTCACGGTTCAATGAGCAGTTCTTC.

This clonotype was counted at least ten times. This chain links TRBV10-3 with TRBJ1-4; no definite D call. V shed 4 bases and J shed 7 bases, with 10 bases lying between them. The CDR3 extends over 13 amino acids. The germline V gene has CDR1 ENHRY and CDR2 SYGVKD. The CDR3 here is CAISVQEGEKLFF. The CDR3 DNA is TGTGCCATCAGTGTTCAGGAGGGTGAAAAACTGTTTTTT.

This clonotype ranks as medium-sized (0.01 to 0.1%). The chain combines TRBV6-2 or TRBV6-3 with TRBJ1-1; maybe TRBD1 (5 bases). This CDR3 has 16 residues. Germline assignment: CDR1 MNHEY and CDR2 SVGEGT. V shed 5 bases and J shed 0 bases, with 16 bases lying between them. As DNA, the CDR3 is TGTGCCAGCAGTACCGGGACCGTCGGGTTGAACACTGAAGCTTTCTTT. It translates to CASSTGTVGLNTEAFF.

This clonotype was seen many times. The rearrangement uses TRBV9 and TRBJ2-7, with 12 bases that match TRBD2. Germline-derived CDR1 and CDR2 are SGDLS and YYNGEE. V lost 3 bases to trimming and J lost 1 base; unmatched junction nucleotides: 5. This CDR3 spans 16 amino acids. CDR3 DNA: TGTGCCAGCAGCGCCGGAGGACTAGCGGGGTCCTACGAGCAGTACTTC. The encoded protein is CASSAGGLAGSYEQYF.

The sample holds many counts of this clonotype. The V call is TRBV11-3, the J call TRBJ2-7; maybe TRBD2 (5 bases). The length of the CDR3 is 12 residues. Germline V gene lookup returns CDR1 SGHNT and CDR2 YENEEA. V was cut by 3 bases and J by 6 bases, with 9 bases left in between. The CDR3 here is CASSLHSGEQYF. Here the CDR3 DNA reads TGTGCCAGCAGCTTGCACAGCGGCGAGCAGTACTTC.

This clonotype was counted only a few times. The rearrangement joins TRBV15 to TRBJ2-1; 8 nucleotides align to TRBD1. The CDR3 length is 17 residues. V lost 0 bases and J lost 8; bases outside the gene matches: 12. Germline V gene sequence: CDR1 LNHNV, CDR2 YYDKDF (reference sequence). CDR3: CATSRDGSPQGAYEQFF. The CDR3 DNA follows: TGTGCCACCAGCAGAGATGGATCCCCCCAGGGGGCTTATGAGCAGTTCTTC.